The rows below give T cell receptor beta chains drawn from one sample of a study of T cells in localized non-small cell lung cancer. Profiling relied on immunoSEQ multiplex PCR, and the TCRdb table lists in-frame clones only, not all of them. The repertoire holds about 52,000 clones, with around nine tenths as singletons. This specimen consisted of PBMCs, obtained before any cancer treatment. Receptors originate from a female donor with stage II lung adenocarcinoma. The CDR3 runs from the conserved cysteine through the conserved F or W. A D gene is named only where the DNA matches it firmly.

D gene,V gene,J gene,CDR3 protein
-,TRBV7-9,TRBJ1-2,CASSLGLTDGYTF
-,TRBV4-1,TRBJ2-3,CASSQERGGGDTQYF
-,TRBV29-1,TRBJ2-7,CSVVEQAEQYF
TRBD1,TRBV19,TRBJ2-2,CASSSQTGSGELFF
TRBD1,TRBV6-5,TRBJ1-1,CASSLDREGRNTEAFF
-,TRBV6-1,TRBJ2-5,CASSEIPGGQETQYF
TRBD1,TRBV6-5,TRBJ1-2,CASSYGRGLYGYTF
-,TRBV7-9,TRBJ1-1,CASSSRNPAFEAFF
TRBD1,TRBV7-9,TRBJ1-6,CASSRTGPNSPLHF
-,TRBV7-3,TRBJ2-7,CASWSTGEQYF
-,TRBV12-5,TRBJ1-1,CASGSNSRGNTEAFF
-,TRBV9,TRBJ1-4,CASSVAARDEKLFF
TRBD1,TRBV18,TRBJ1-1,CASSPDRGLNTEAFF
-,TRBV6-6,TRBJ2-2,CASSYGTSYTGELFF
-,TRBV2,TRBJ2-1,CASSEISQGYGNGYNEQFF
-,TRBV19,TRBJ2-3,CASSPGPTRDTQYF
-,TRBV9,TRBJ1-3,CASSLQGLLAGNTIYF
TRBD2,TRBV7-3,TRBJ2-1,CASSPAGGAYNEQFF
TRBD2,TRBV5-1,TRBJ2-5,CASSLDPLAGGWETQYF
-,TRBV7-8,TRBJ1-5,CASRTGFNQPQHF
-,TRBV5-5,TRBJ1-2,CASSEQGHGGGYTF
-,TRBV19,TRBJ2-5,CASSTGLGAQETQYF
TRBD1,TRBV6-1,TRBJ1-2,CASSEGGQYYGYTF
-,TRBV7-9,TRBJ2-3,CASSFTGGVTDTQYF
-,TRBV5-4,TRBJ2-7,CASSNSDSYISYEQYF
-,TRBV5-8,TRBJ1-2,CASSLDGGIYGYTF
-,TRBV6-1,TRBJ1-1,CASSFTGSNTEAFF
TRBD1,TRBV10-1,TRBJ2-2,CASRQGGTGELFF
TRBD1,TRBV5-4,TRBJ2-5,CASSPLTGLTQETQYF
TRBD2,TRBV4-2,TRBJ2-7,CASSQGPGLAGEGEQYF
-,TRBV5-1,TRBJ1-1,CASSLGGGNTEAFF
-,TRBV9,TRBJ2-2,CASSLGEQGVAGELFF
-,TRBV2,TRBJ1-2,CASSVGYGYTF
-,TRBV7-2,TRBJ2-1,CASSSLSWTQFF
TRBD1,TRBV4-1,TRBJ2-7,CASSPQTGYEQYF
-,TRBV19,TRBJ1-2,CASRVDGNYGYTF
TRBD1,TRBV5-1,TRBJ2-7,CASSPNPTGVNEQYF
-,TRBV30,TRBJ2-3,CAWKEGISTDTQYF
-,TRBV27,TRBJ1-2,CASYSGTYGYTF
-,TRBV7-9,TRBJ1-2,CASSLYGRGGYGYTF
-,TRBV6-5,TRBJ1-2,CASSRGGGPYGYTF
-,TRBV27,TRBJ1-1,CASSLGGRGAGEAFF
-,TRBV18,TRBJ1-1,CASSPPVGGVATEAFF
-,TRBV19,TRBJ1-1,CASSIYDNTEAFF
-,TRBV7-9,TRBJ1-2,CASSSKDGLSQGYTF
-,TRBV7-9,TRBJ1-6,CASSSRDSPLHF
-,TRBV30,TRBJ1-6,CAWRMGGSYNSPLHF
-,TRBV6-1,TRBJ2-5,CASIVSGALGTQYF
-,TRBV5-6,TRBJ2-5,CASSFREETQYF
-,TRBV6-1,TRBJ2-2,CASSWGLNTGELFF
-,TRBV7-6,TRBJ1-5,CASSLDGANNQPQHF